The clone carrying this T cell receptor delta chain was recorded a few times. It differs at one base from a far larger clone, so likely a read error. The sample comes from a study of gamma-delta T cells after stem cell transplantation. In germline, CDR1 is GEAIGNYY, CDR2 EKD. The CDR3 runs to 23 residues. TCRdb reanalysed the RT-PCR reads via CATT. The sample has some 1,900 delta-chain clones, under 20% seen once. The sample was gamma-delta T cells. The sequence was collected from a human donor. It is not recorded whose cells these are; they may come from a transplant donor. The chain recombines TRDV2 with TRDJ1, with D possibly matching TRDD3 (6 bases). CDR3 region: CACDTVKSDPNVGIVHLTDKPIF. CDR3 sequence (DNA): TGTGCCTGTGACACCGTTAAGTCCGATCCTAACGTGGGGATCGTCCATCTCACCGATAAACCCATCTTT.